These 4 T cell receptor beta chains came from one sample sequenced in a study of T-cell memory formation after mild COVID-19. MiXCR, run by TCRdb on the 5' RACE reads, gives a single entry per CDR3 protein. Among tens of thousands of distinct CDR3 sequences, 10% to 15% were seen once, and the ten largest hold about 28%. The sample was PBMCs or a T cell subset sorted from them (not recorded which). Receptors were obtained from an adult woman who had mild COVID-19 (a few samples of this study predate the infection). Cell type and time point are not known.

This clonotype was detected only a few times. This chain joins TRBV4-1 and TRBJ2-3, with 7 bases lining up with TRBD2. CDR1 is MGHRA, CDR2 YSYEKL, per germline. This CDR3 region has 14 residues. Trimming took 0 bases from V and 9 from J; bases not matched to a gene: 6. The DNA of the CDR3 is TGCGCCAGCAGCCAAGATCGGGACTATTTAACGCAGTATTTT. Protein sequence: CASSQDRDYLTQYF.

CDR3: CASGLGTGELFF. Here the CDR3 DNA reads TGTGCTAGTGGTTTGGGTACCGGGGAGCTGTTTTTT. The chain uses TRBV12-5 and TRBJ2-2; D gene uncertain. There are 12 residues in the CDR3. The germline CDR1 and CDR2 sequences are LGHNT and FRNRAP. Trimming cost V 1 base and J 5 bases, with 2 bases left between them.

This chain joins TRBV5-1 and TRBJ1-5; a weak D match, TRBD1 (5 bases). This CDR3 is 15 amino acids long. V was pared by 0 bases and J by 5 bases, with 12 bases between. Germline CDR1 reads SGHRS; CDR2 reads YFSETQ. The DNA of the CDR3 is TGCGCCAGCAGCTTGGACGGGGCCGGCTATCAGCCCCAGCATTTT. The encoded protein is CASSLDGAGYQPQHF.

There are a few counts of this clonotype. The J gene is TRBJ1-6, the V gene TRBV9, with TRBD1 matching over 8 bases. J was trimmed by 7 bases and V by 0 bases; bases with no gene match: 3. Germline V lookup: CDR1 SGDLS, CDR2 YYNGEE. This CDR3 comprises 15 residues. The CDR3: CASSVDAGGNSPLHF. CDR3 coding DNA: TGTGCCAGCAGCGTAGACGCAGGGGGCAATTCACCCCTCCACTTT.